Below, 24 T cell receptor beta chains from the same sample are listed, as sequenced in a study of CD8 T cells in ankylosing spondylitis (dated by TCRdb to the late 2010s). The library was produced with 5' RACE. Instrument on record: Illumina HiSeq 2500. TCRdb reprocessed the public reads (quality trimming at Q25 with fastp, clone calling with MiXCR) and kept in-frame beta chains. Rows with a matching CDR3 protein are joined into one entry that keeps the most common DNA and genes. The sample includes 150,000 to 200,000 distinct CDR3 sequences, with 10% to 15% observed a single time. 9.5% to 12% of the sample is held by the ten biggest clonotypes. The sample taken for sequencing was blood, either unsorted or a sorted T cell fraction (not recorded which). These receptors were obtained from a female donor with ankylosing spondylitis or in good health (not recorded which).

The sample holds many counts of this clonotype. The V call is TRBV6-2 or TRBV6-3, the J call TRBJ2-3; TRBD2 matches 16 bases. This CDR3 is 18 amino acids long. Germline CDR1 is MNHEY and CDR2 is SVGEGT. Unmatched junction bases numbered 9, after V lost 5 bases and J lost 4 bases. The CDR3 reads CASSPGLAGGSVSDTQYF. As DNA, the CDR3 is TGTGCCAGCAGTCCGGGACTAGCGGGAGGGTCGGTTTCAGATACGCAGTATTTT.

This clonotype came up many times. The chain is built from TRBV14 and TRBJ2-7; the D call may be TRBD1 or TRBD2 (7 bases each). The germline V gene has CDR1 SGHDN and CDR2 FVKESK. The CDR3 runs 14 residues. Trimming removed 2 bases at V and 3 bases at J, with 11 bases between. CDR3 nucleotides: TGTGCCAGCAGCCAACAGGGGGGGTTCTACGAGCAGTACTTC. This sequence encodes CASSQQGGFYEQYF.

This clonotype was seen repeatedly, ten times or more. The chain is built from TRBV6-1 and TRBJ2-7, with D perhaps matching TRBD2 (6 bases). Trimming left V 6 bases short and J 7 bases short, with 16 bases between. Germline V gene data show CDR1 as MNHNS and CDR2 as SASEGT. The CDR3 is 13 amino acids. This CDR3 is CASSQRGGWEQYF. The DNA of the CDR3 is TGTGCCAGCAGCCAGAGGGGAGGTTGGGAGCAGTACTTC.

Only a few counts were recorded for this clonotype. This chain connects TRBV18 to TRBJ1-1, with D uncertain. The germline CDR1 and CDR2 sequences are KGHSH and LQKENI. The CDR3 totals 13 residues. V was clipped by 3 bases and J by 5 bases, with 10 bases between them. The CDR3 protein is CASSPGVETEAFF. As DNA, the CDR3 is TGTGCCAGCTCACCCGGGGTGGAGACTGAAGCTTTCTTT.

The chain recombines TRBV5-1 with TRBJ2-2; D not resolved. V was trimmed by 2 bases and J by 7 bases, leaving 9 bases between them. CDR1 SGHRS and CDR2 YFSETQ come from the germline V gene. This CDR3 is 13 amino acids long. The CDR3 sequence: CASSFGLDGELFF. In DNA form, the CDR3 reads TGCGCCAGCAGCTTCGGGCTAGACGGGGAGCTGTTTTTT. The full variable domain, its missing parts supplied by reference TRBV5-1 and TRBJ2-2, is KAGVTQTPRYLIKTRGQQVTLSCSPISGHRSVSWYQQTPGQGLQFLFEYFSETQRNKGNFPGRFSGRQFSNSRSEMNVSTLELGDSALYLCASSFGLDGELFFGEGSRLTVL.

V usage is TRBV20-1 and J usage is TRBJ2-2; no firm D call. V lost 3 bases and J lost 8, with 7 bases in between. The CDR3 consists of 11 residues. Germline loops: CDR1 DFQATT, CDR2 SNEGSKA (reference sequence). CDR3: CSASTRGELFF. The CDR3 nucleotides read TGCAGTGCTAGCACCAGAGGGGAGCTGTTTTTT.

This clonotype was found many times. The chain uses TRBV7-2 and TRBJ2-7, with 10 nucleotides matching TRBD1. The germline gives CDR1 SGHTA, CDR2 FQGNSA. Trimming removed 7 bases from V and 3 bases from J; junction bases left unmatched: 6. This CDR3 is 14 amino acids long. CDR3 sequence (DNA): TGTGCCAGCAAGAGGACAGGGGGGATCTACGAGCAGTACTTC. Its protein product is CASKRTGGIYEQYF.

This chain connects TRBV6-2 or TRBV6-3 to TRBJ1-1; 8 nucleotides align to TRBD1. Germline CDR1 and CDR2: MNHEY and SVGEGT. The CDR3 is made up of 14 amino acids. V lost 7 bases, J lost 9 bases, and 13 bases stayed unmatched. Here the CDR3 reads CASTLTGGRTKAFF. The CDR3 DNA follows: TGTGCCAGCACCCTCACAGGGGGTCGGACTAAAGCTTTCTTT.

This clonotype came up a few times. The chain has TRBV10-3 and TRBJ2-5; TRBD2 matches at 14 bases. This CDR3 has 15 amino acids. J was trimmed by 4 bases and V by 6 bases; bases with no gene match: 4. Germline loops: CDR1 ENHRY, CDR2 SYGVKD. The CDR3 protein is CAIRLGLAGGETQYF. The CDR3 region has the DNA TGTGCCATCAGGCTAGGACTAGCGGGAGGAGAGACCCAGTACTTC.

The table lists this clonotype with many counts. V gene TRBV18 combines with J gene TRBJ1-4; no clear D gene. The CDR3 contains 15 residues. The germline gives CDR1 KGHSH, CDR2 LQKENI. The V end was cut by 5 bases, the J end by 7 bases, with 17 bases between. CDR3 DNA: TGTGCCAGCTCATCGGACTCACCCCGCGGTGAAAAACTGTTTTTT. Translation: CASSSDSPRGEKLFF.

This sequence joins TRBV5-1 and TRBJ2-1, with TRBD2 matching 14 bases. The germline V gene encodes CDR1 SGHRS and CDR2 YFSETQ. CDR3 length: 19 amino acids. J was trimmed by 6 bases and V by 1 base; bases with no gene match: 12. CDR3 in DNA: TGCGCCAGCAGCTTGAGAACAGGGCACGGACTAGCGGGAGGCAATGAGCAGTTCTTC. It yields the protein CASSLRTGHGLAGGNEQFF.

This clonotype was seen at least ten times. The gene calls are TRBV4-3 and TRBJ1-2, with D uncertain. V lost 0 bases, J lost 8 bases, and 16 bases lay in between. This CDR3 region has 15 residues. In germline, CDR1 is LGHNA, CDR2 YSLEER. CDR3 sequence reads: CASSQEWSAGAGYTF. The CDR3 region has the DNA TGCGCCAGCAGCCAAGAATGGAGCGCCGGTGCGGGCTACACCTTC.

Points on this clonotype: A much larger clone sits a single nucleotide away, making a read error possible. V is TRBV7-9 and J is TRBJ1-1; TRBD1 agrees at 8 bases. CDR1 is SEHNR and CDR2 is FQNEAQ in the germline V gene (reference sequence). This CDR3 has 14 residues. CDR3 sequence (DNA): TGTGCCGGCAGGAGGGGACAGGTGAACACTGAAGCTTTCTTT. Protein sequence: CAGRRGQVNTEAFF.

This chain uses TRBV7-9 with TRBJ1-1; D gene uncertain. The germline V gene has CDR1 SEHNR and CDR2 FQNEAQ (reference sequence). Between the trimmed V and J ends, which lost 5 bases and 0 bases, there was a span of 13 bases. The CDR3 sequence is 15 residues long. CDR3 bases: TGTGCCAGCAGCCCACCCGGGGTTTTGAACACTGAAGCTTTCTTT. This sequence encodes CASSPPGVLNTEAFF.

This clonotype turned up a few times. V is TRBV5-1 and J is TRBJ2-3; D not resolved. The germline V gene encodes CDR1 SGHRS and CDR2 YFSETQ. Trimming left V 1 base short and J 4 bases short, with 16 bases between. This CDR3 spans 16 amino acids. CDR3 DNA sequence: TGCGCCAGCAGCTTGAGCTTGTCAGGTGGAGCAGATACGCAGTATTTT. Translation: CASSLSLSGGADTQYF.

This chain links TRBV18 with TRBJ1-4; D is possibly TRBD1 (6 bases). The CDR3 covers 13 residues. V lost 6 bases, J lost 7 bases, and 12 bases lay in between. Germline CDR1 reads KGHSH; CDR2 reads LQKENI. CDR3 residues: CASSMDSSEKLFF. DNA for the CDR3: TGTGCCAGCTCGATGGACAGCTCTGAAAAACTGTTTTTT.

This clonotype has only a few counts. A clone one base away is much larger, so this may be a read error. The rearrangement joins TRBV7-2 to TRBJ2-2; 8 bases match TRBD2. The CDR3 spans 15 residues. CDR1 and CDR2 from the germline V gene are SGHTA and FQGNSA. Losses at the gene ends were 10 bases for V and 5 bases for J; bases not matched to a gene: 12. CDR3 DNA sequence: TGTGCCACACTACGGGCGGGAGGTCGGACCGGGGAGCTGTTTTTT. The encoded protein is CATLRAGGRTGELFF.

Ten or more counts support this clonotype. The chain has TRBV12-3 or TRBV12-4 and TRBJ2-1, with TRBD2 matching 9 bases. The length of the CDR3 is 16 residues. The V and J ends lost 5 bases and 5 bases, in that order; junction bases with no gene match: 10. The chain's CDR3 is CASSPPWLAGNNEQFF. The CDR3, as DNA: TGTGCCAGCAGTCCGCCCTGGCTAGCGGGGAACAATGAGCAGTTCTTC.

This clonotype was seen repeatedly, ten times or more. V gene TRBV4-3 combines with J gene TRBJ2-1; TRBD2 matches 8 bases. The CDR3 is made up of 15 amino acids. The germline CDR1 and CDR2 sequences are LGHNA and YSLEER. J lost 3 bases, V lost 5 bases, and 6 bases had no gene match. CDR3 DNA sequence: TGCGCCAGCAGCTCACGACTAGCGAGCTACAATGAGCAGTTCTTC. Amino acids: CASSSRLASYNEQFF.

This clonotype was observed at least ten times. The V gene is TRBV5-1, the J gene TRBJ1-1, with unresolved D. Trimming removed 5 bases at V and 2 bases at J, with 10 bases between. The CDR3 has 13 amino acids. Per germline, CDR1 SGHRS and CDR2 YFSETQ. The CDR3 is CASSYQRNTEAFF. In DNA form, the CDR3 reads TGCGCCAGCAGTTACCAGAGAAACACTGAAGCTTTCTTT. Using reference TRBV5-1 and TRBJ1-1 for the parts outside the CDR3, the full variable domain is KAGVTQTPRYLIKTRGQQVTLSCSPISGHRSVSWYQQTPGQGLQFLFEYFSETQRNKGNFPGRFSGRQFSNSRSEMNVSTLELGDSALYLCASSYQRNTEAFFGQGTRLTVV.

Comments on this clonotype: This may come from a read error, since a much larger clone is one base off. V usage is TRBV5-1 and J usage is TRBJ1-2, with D unresolved. There are 13 residues in the CDR3. Looked up from germline, CDR1 is SGHRS and CDR2 is YFSETQ. CDR3 amino acids: CASSPSGPRGYPF. DNA of the CDR3: TGCGCCAGCAGCCCGAGCGGGCCGCGAGGCTACCCCTTC.

To note about this clonotype: The junction differs from germline at one of its ends, possibly a read error. The chain has TRBV4-3 and TRBJ1-1; 8 nucleotides align to TRBD1. Looked up from germline, CDR1 is LGHNA and CDR2 is YSLEER. The CDR3 extends over 15 amino acids. The CDR3 coding sequence is TGCGCCAGCAGCGAAGAGGCGGACAGGGTTGGGGAAGCTTTCTTT. Translated: CASSEEADRVGEAFF.

This clonotype was counted at least ten times. The chain employs TRBV6-1 and TRBJ1-2, with TRBD1 matching over 11 bases. This CDR3 region has 14 residues. V was pared by 7 bases and J by 6 bases, with 7 bases of the junction left unmatched. Germline V gives CDR1 MNHNS, CDR2 SASEGT. CDR3 loop: CASKGTGGKDGYTF. CDR3 DNA sequence: TGTGCCAGCAAGGGGACAGGGGGAAAAGATGGCTACACCTTC.

Turning to this clonotype: A much larger clonotype is one base distant, so this may be a read error. The gene calls are TRBV15 and TRBJ2-3, with 7 nucleotides matching TRBD1. The J call may be incorrect, as the DNA end agrees better with TRBJ1-5. CDR1 LNHNV and CDR2 YYDKDF come from the germline V gene (reference sequence). CDR3 length: 14 amino acids. CDR3 in amino acids: CATSPGTVTDTQHF. In DNA, the CDR3 is TGTGCCACCAGCCCCGGGACAGTCACAGATACGCAGCATTTT.